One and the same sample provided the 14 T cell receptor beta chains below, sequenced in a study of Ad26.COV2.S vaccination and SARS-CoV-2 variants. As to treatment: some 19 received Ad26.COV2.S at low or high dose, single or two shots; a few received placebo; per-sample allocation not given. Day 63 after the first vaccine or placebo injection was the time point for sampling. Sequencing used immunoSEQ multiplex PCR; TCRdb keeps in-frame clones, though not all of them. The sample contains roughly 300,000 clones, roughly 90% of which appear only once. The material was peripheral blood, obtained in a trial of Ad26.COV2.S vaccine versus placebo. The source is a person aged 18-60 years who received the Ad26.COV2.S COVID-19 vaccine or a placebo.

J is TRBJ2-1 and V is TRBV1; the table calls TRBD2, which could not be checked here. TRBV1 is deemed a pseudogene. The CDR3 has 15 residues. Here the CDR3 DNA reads TGCACCAGCAGCCAAGACCTAGGCCCCTACAATGAGCAGTTCTTC. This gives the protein CTSSQDLGPYNEQFF.

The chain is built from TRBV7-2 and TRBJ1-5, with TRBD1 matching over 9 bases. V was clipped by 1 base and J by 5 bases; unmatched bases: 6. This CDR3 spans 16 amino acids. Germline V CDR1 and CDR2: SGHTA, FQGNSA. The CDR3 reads CASSLVRTGAHQPQHF. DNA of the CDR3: TGTGCCAGCAGCTTAGTTCGGACAGGGGCCCATCAGCCCCAGCATTTT.

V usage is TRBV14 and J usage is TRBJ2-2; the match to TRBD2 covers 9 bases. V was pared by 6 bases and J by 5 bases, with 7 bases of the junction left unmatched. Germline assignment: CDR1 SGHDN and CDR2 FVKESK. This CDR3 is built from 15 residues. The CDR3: CASSPGTSSTGELFF. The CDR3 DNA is TGTGCCAGCAGTCCCGGGACTAGCAGTACCGGGGAGCTGTTTTTT.

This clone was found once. CDR3 sequence reads: CASSPLTMNTEAFF. The CDR3 DNA sequence: TGTGCCAGCAGCCCCCTGACTATGAACACTGAAGCTTTCTTT. This chain links TRBV6-5 with TRBJ1-1; D remains unclear. The CDR3 has 14 amino acids. The ends were cut back, 6 bases at V and 0 bases at J, with 11 bases in the middle. Germline V gene sequence: CDR1 MNHEY, CDR2 SVGAGI.

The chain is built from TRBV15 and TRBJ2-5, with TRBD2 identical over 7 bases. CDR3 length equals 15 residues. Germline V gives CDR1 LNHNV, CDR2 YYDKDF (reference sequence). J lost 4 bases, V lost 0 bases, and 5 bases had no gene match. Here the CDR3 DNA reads TGTGCCACCAGCAGAGATCATGGGGAGGGAGAGACCCAGTACTTC. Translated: CATSRDHGEGETQYF.

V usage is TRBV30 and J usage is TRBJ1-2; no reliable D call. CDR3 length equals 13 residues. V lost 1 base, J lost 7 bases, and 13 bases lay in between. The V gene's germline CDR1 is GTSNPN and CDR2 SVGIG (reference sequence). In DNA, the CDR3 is TGTGCCTGGAGTGACGAGGTGAAGCCTGGCTACACCTTC. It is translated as CAWSDEVKPGYTF.

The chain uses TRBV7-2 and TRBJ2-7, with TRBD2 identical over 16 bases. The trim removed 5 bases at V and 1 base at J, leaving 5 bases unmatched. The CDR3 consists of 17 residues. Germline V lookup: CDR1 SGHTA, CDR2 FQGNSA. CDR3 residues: CASSPGTSGGVSYEQYF. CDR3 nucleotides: TGTGCCAGCAGCCCCGGGACTAGCGGGGGGGTTTCCTACGAGCAGTACTTC.

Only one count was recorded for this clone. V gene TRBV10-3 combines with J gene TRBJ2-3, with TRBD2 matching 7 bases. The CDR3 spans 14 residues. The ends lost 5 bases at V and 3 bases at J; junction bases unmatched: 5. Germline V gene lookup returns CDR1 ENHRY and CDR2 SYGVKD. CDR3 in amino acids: CAISRDYPTDTQYF. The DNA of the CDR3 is TGTGCCATCAGTCGGGACTACCCGACAGATACGCAGTATTTT.

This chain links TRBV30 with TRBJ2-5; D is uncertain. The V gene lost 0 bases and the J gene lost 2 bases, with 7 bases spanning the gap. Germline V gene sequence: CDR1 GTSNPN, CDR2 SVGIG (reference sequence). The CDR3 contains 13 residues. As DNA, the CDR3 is TGTGCCTGGAGTGTAGCCACTCAAGAGACCCAGTACTTC. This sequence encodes CAWSVATQETQYF.

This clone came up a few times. CDR3 loop: CSVRRDALNTEAFF. The CDR3 region has the DNA TGCAGCGTCCGCCGGGACGCTTTGAACACTGAAGCTTTCTTT. The genes are TRBV29-1 and TRBJ1-1; the D gene is possibly TRBD1 (5 bases). From germline, CDR1 is SQVTM and CDR2 ANQGSEA. There are 14 residues in the CDR3. V was cut by 6 bases and J by 0 bases, with 14 bases left in between. Looking up the rest from reference TRBV29-1 and TRBJ1-1 gives the full variable domain: SAVISQKPSRDICQRGTSLTIQCQVDSQVTMMFWYRQQPGQSLTLIATANQGSEATYESGFVIDKFPISRPNLTFSTLTVSNMSPEDSSIYLCSVRRDALNTEAFFGQGTRLTVV.

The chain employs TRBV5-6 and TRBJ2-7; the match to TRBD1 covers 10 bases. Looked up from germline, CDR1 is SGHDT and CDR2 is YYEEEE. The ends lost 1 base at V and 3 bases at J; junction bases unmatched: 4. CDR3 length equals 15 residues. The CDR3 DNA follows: TGTGCCAGCAGCTTGAGCCGGGACAGGGGCTACGAGCAGTACTTC. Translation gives CASSLSRDRGYEQYF.

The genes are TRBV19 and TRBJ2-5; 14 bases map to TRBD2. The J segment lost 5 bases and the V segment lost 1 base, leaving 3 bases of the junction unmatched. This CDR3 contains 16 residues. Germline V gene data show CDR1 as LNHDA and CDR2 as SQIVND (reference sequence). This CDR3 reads CASSIGGLAGVETQYF. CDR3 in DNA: TGTGCCAGTAGTATAGGGGGACTAGCGGGAGTGGAGACCCAGTACTTC. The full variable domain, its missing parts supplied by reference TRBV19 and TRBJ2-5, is DGGITQSPKYLFRKEGQNVTLSCEQNLNHDAMYWYRQDPGQGLRLIYYSQIVNDFQKGDIAEGYSVSREKKESFPLTVTSAQKNPTAFYLCASSIGGLAGVETQYFGPGTRLLVL.

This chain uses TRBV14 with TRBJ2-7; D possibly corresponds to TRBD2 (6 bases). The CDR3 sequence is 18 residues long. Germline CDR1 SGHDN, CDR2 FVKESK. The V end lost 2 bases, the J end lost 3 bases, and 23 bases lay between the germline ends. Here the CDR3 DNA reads TGTGCCAGCAGCCAACTGGTGGGAGGAAAGCGCGGGGACTACGAGCAGTACTTC. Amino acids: CASSQLVGGKRGDYEQYF.

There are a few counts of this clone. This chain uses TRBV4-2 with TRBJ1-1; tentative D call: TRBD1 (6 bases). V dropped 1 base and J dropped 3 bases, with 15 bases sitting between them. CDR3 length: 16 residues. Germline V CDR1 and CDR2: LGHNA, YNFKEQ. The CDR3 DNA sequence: TGTGCCAGCAGCCAAGTTGGTGGACAGCCCGACACTGAAGCTTTCTTT. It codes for CASSQVGGQPDTEAFF.